A single sample is the source of the 3 T cell receptor beta chains below, sequenced in a study of blood T cells in healthy people across ages. Then a second PCR, running about 6 to 11 cycles, was carried out with a sample-barcoded 5' primer and a J-beta primer mix. TCRdb passed the 5' RACE reads through MiXCR, listing each CDR3 protein once. The sample records 1.5 million to 2 million distinct CDR3 sequences, 49% being singletons. Sequencing was done on a sample of blood. Source of these receptors: a woman between 40 and 55 years old in good health.

The chain carries TRBV24-1 and TRBJ2-1; no definite D call. V shed 6 bases and J shed 3 bases, with 11 bases lying between them. The CDR3 runs to 14 residues. The germline CDR1 and CDR2 sequences are KGHDR and SFDVKD. CDR3 sequence reads: CATSISGDYNEQFF. The CDR3 DNA follows: TGTGCCACCAGTATTTCAGGCGACTACAATGAGCAGTTCTTC.

The V and J genes are TRBV11-2 and TRBJ1-6; tentative D call: TRBD1 (5 bases). This CDR3 spans 15 amino acids. Germline CDR1 reads SGHAT; CDR2 reads FQNNGV. V dropped 1 base and J dropped 10 bases, with 14 bases sitting between them. The CDR3 is CASSLAWDAGSPLHF. The DNA of the CDR3 is TGTGCCAGCAGCTTAGCCTGGGACGCGGGCTCACCCCTCCACTTT. Combining the CDR3 with reference TRBV11-2 and TRBJ1-6 gives the whole variable domain EAGVAQSPRYKIIEKRQSVAFWCNPISGHATLYWYQQILGQGPKLLIQFQNNGVVDDSQLPKDRFSAERLKGVDSTLKIQPAKLEDSAVYLCASSLAWDAGSPLHFGNGTRLTVT.

V usage is TRBV3-1 and J usage is TRBJ1-2; 10 bases match TRBD1. V dropped 3 bases and J dropped 2; count of bases not matched to a gene: 3. The germline V gene has CDR1 LGHDT and CDR2 YNNKEL (reference sequence). The CDR3 has 15 residues. The CDR3 reads CASSQWDRGNYGYTF. The CDR3 region has the DNA TGTGCCAGCAGCCAGTGGGACAGGGGAAACTATGGCTACACCTTC. Based on the CDR3 plus reference TRBV3-1 and TRBJ1-2, the full variable domain is DTAVSQTPKYLVTQMGNDKSIKCEQNLGHDTMYWYKQDSKKFLKIMFSYNNKELIINETVPNRFSPKSPDKAHLNLHINSLELGDSAVYFCASSQWDRGNYGYTFGSGTRLTVV.